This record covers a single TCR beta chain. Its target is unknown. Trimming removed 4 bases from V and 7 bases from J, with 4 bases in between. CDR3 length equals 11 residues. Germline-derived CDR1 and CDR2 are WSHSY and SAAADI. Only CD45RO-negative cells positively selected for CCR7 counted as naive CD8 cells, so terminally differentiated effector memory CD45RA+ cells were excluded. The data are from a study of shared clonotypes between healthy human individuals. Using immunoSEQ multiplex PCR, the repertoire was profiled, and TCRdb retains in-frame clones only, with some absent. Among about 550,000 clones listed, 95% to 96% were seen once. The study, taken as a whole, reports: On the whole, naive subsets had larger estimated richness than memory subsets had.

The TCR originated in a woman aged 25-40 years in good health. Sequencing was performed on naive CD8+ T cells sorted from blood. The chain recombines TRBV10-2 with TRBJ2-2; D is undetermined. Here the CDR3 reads CASSVGGELFF. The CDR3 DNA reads TGCGCCAGCAGTGTGGGCGGGGAGCTGTTTTTT.